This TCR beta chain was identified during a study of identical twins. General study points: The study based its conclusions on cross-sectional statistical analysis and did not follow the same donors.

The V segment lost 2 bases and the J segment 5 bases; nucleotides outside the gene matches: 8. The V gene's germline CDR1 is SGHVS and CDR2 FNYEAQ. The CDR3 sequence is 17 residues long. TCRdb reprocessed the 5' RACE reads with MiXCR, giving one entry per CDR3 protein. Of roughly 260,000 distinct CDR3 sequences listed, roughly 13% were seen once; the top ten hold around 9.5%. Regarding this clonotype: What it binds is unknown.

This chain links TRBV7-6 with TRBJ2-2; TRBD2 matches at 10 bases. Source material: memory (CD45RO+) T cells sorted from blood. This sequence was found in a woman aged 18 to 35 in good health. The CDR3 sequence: CASSLTGAGGNTGELFF. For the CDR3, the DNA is TGTGCCAGCAGCTTAACGGGAGCGGGGGGGAATACCGGGGAGCTGTTTTTT.